The rows below give T cell receptor beta chains drawn from one sample of a study of OX40 agonist ivuxolimab in advanced cancers. The assay was immunoSEQ multiplex PCR, and TCRdb's table has in-frame clones only and misses some. The sample contains about 94,000 clones, around 86% of which appear only once. The source was CD4+ or CD8+ T cells sorted from blood, collected in a trial of the OX40 agonist ivuxolimab. These receptors all stem from an adult with an advanced solid tumor such as melanoma, head and neck, liver or kidney cancer. Both conserved end residues are part of each CDR3. Fields, in order: J gene, clone size, D gene, V gene, CDR3 DNA, CDR3 protein. D genes are given only for firm matches. Some rows have no size entry. The others give once, few or many, or a class for an expanded clone.

J: TRBJ1-3; size: few; D: .; V: TRBV14; DNA: TGTGCCAGCAGCCAAGACCCCTCCACGCGCGGAAACACCATATATTTT; CDR3: CASSQDPSTRGNTIYF
J: TRBJ2-5; size: .; D: .; V: TRBV19; DNA: TGTGCCAGTTCCTCCGGGTGGGGCAGGGGTGGAGAGACCCAGTACTTC; CDR3: CASSSGWGRGGETQYF
J: TRBJ1-1; size: .; D: .; V: TRBV6-1; DNA: TGTGCCAGCAGTGCCCTCTGGGCCGAGAACACTGAAGCTTTCTTT; CDR3: CASSALWAENTEAFF
J: TRBJ2-3; size: .; D: TRBD2; V: TRBV5-6; DNA: TGTGCCAGCAGCTTGGGGTTCGGGACTAGCGGGGGCCGAGAGTATTTT; CDR3: CASSLGFGTSGGREYF
J: TRBJ2-1; size: .; D: .; V: TRBV5-6; DNA: TGTGCCAGCAGCTTGACGGGGGCCCCGGGGAATGAGCAGTTCTTC; CDR3: CASSLTGAPGNEQFF
J: TRBJ1-1; size: .; D: .; V: TRBV9; DNA: TGTGCCAGCAGCGTATTAAGTAAACAGAAGTCTGAAGCTTTCTTT; CDR3: CASSVLSKQKSEAFF
J: TRBJ1-3; size: .; D: .; V: TRBV6-1; DNA: TGTGCCAGCACCCGGGGGAGCTCTGGAAACACCATATATTTT; CDR3: CASTRGSSGNTIYF
J: TRBJ2-6; size: .; D: .; V: TRBV5-1; DNA: TGCGCCAGCAGCTTAAACGGTGGGGCCAACGTCCTGACTTTC; CDR3: CASSLNGGANVLTF
J: TRBJ2-5; size: .; D: .; V: TRBV5-4; DNA: TGTGCCAGCAGCTTGTTTACTAGCCAAGAGACCCAGTACTTC; CDR3: CASSLFTSQETQYF
J: TRBJ2-7; size: once; D: .; V: TRBV5-1; DNA: TGCGCCAGCAGCTCCGGTTTCTCCTACGAGCAGTACTTC; CDR3: CASSSGFSYEQYF
J: TRBJ2-1; size: .; D: .; V: TRBV29-1; DNA: TGCAGCGTTGACGCGGGCGATGAGCAGTTCTTC; CDR3: CSVDAGDEQFF
J: TRBJ1-6; size: .; D: TRBD1; V: TRBV9; DNA: TGTGCCAGCAGCCCTCGGGACAGCGCATGGGCCCTCCACTTT; CDR3: CASSPRDSAWALHF
J: TRBJ2-2; size: .; D: .; V: TRBV10-3; DNA: TGTGCCATCAACCAGCACTTACTAGATGGGGGCGGGGAGCTGTTTTTT; CDR3: CAINQHLLDGGGELFF
J: TRBJ2-1; size: .; D: TRBD1; V: TRBV19; DNA: TGTGCCAGTATCTCGCCGGGACAGGGTTACAATGAGCAGTTCTTC; CDR3: CASISPGQGYNEQFF
J: TRBJ2-7; size: .; D: .; V: TRBV2; DNA: TGTGCCAGCCGCTCCCCCAGGGGTCACGAGCAGTACTTC; CDR3: CASRSPRGHEQYF
J: TRBJ2-3; size: .; D: TRBD2; V: TRBV6-1; DNA: TGTGCCAGCACTTCCCTAGCGGCCAGCACAGATACGCAGTATTTT; CDR3: CASTSLAASTDTQYF
J: TRBJ1-5; size: .; D: TRBD1; V: TRBV9; DNA: TGTGCCAGCAGTTCCCTGACAGGGGAGCAGCCCCAGCATTTT; CDR3: CASSSLTGEQPQHF